This record covers a single TCR beta chain. The sample belongs to a study of blood T cell repertoires in COVID-19. Across the whole study: Material from acute and convalescent COVID-19 was sourced from the United States, Italy and Spain. Sample material is recorded as cDNA or gDNA derived from T cells, B-cell-depleted T cells, or PBMCs.

Per the study methods: Reference gene primer amplification gave estimated nucleated cell counts. Sequenced by immunoSEQ multiplex PCR; TCRdb stores in-frame clones only, minus some. The DNA was the basis for D and trimming; V, J and clone size are from that table. In the table there are over 250,000 clones, about 80% of which are singletons. Germline V gives CDR1 LNHDA, CDR2 SQIVND (reference sequence). This CDR3 is built from 14 residues. Between the trimmed V and J ends, which lost 2 bases and 4 bases, there was a span of 8 bases. This receptor was obtained from a woman aged 45-65 years who had recovered from COVID-19. V and J are TRBV19 and TRBJ2-2; no definite D call. Sample: peripheral blood. The CDR3 sequence: CASSIRDPTGELFF. The CDR3 nucleotides read TGTGCCAGTAGTATAAGAGATCCCACCGGGGAGCTGTTTTTT.